This entry is about one TCR beta chain. What it binds is unknown. Single viable CD3+CD4+CD8-CD45RO+ cells were sorted as the memory CD4+ T cells. Positive selection with CD4 microbeads enriched total CD4+ T cells. This sample was taken from a study of memory CD4+ T cells and cytomegalovirus serostatus. Overall study: Donors were healthy Belgian adults, 10 or so CMV seropositive and roughly 25 seronegative. Findings of the study overall: Suggested: most of the CMV-linked TCR signature lies in CD4+ memory cells. CD4+ memory repertoires contained about two fifths of the 164 reported CMV TCRbeta sequences.

Method: immunoSEQ multiplex PCR; TCRdb's copy keeps in-frame clones and lacks some. The sample lists roughly 67,000 clones; more than 75% were seen once. The specimen was memory CD4+ T cells from blood. This receptor was taken from an adult in good health and CMV-seropositive.

CDR3 amino acids: CASSKVGDRGSYEQYF. The CDR3 nucleotides read TGTGCCAGCAGCAAAGTGGGGGACCGAGGGTCCTACGAGCAGTACTTC. V and J are TRBV21-1 and TRBJ2-7. TRBV21-1 is classified as a pseudogene. This CDR3 has 16 amino acids.